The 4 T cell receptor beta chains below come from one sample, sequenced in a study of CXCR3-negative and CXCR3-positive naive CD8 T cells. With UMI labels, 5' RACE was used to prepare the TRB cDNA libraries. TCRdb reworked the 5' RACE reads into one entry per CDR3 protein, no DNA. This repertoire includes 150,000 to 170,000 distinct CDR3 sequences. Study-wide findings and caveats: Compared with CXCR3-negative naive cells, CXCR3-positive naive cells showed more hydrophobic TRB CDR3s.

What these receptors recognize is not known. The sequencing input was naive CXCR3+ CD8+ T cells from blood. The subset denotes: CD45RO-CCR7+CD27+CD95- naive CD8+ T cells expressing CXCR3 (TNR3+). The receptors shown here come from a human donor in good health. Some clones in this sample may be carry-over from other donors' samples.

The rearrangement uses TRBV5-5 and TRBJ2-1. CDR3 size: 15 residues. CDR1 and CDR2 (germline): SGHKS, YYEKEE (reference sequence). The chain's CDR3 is CASSLAVATYNEQFF.

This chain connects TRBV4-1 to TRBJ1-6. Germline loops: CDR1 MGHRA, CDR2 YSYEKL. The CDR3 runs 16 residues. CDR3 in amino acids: CASSQELGSNNSPLHF.

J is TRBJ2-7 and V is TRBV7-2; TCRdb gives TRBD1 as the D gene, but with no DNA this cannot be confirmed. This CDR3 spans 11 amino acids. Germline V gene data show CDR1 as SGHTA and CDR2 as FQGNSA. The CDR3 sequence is CAQGVGYEQYF.

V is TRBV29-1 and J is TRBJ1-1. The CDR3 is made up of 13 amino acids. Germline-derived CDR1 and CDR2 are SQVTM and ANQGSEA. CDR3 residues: CSVQETENTEAFF.